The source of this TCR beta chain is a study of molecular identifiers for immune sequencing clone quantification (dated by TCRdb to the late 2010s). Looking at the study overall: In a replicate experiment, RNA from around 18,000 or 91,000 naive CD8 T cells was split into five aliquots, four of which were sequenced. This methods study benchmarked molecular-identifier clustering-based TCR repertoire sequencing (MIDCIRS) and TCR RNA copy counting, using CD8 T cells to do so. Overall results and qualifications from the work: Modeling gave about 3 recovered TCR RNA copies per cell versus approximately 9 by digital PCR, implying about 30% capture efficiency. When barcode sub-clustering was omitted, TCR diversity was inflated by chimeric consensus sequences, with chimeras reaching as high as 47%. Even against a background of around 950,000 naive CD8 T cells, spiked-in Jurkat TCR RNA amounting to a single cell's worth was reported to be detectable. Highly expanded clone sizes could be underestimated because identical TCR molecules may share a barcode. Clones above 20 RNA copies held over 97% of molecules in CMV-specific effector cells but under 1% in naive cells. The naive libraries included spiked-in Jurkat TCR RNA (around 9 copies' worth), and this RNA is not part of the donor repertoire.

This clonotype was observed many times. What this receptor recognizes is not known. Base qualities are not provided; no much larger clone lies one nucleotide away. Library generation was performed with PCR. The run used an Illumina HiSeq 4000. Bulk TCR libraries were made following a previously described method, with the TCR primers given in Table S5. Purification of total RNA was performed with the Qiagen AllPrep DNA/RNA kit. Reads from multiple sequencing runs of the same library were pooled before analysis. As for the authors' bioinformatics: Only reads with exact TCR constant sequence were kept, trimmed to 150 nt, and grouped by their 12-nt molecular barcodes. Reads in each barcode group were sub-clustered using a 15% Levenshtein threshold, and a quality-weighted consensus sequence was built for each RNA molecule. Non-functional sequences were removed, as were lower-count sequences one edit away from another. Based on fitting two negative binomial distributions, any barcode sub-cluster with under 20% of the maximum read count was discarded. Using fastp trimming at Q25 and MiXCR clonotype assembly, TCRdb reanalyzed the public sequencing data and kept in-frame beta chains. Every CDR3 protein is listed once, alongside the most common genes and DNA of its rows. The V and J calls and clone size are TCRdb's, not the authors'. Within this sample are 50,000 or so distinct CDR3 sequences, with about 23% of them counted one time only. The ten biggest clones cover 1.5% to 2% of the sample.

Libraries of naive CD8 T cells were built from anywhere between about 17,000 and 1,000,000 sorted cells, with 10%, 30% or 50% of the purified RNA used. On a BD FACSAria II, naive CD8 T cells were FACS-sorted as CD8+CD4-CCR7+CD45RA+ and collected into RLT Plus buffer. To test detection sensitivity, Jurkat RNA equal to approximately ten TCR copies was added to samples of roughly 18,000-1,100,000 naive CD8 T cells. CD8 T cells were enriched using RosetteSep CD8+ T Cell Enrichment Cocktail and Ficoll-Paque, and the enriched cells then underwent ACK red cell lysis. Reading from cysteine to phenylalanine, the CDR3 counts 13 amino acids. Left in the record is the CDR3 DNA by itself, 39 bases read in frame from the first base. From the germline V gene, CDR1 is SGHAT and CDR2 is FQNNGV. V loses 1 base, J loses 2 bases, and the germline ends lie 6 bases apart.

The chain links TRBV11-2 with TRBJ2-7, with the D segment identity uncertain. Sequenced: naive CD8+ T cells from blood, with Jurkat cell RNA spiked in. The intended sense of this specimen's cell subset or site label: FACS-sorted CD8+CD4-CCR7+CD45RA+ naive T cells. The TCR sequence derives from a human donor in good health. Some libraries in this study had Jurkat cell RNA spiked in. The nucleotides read TGTGCCAGCAGCTTAGGAGTCGCCTACGAGCAGTACTTC. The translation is CASSLGVAYEQYF. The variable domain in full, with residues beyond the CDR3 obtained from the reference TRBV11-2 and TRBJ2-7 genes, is EAGVAQSPRYKIIEKRQSVAFWCNPISGHATLYWYQQILGQGPKLLIQFQNNGVVDDSQLPKDRFSAERLKGVDSTLKIQPAKLEDSAVYLCASSLGVAYEQYFGPGTRLTVT.